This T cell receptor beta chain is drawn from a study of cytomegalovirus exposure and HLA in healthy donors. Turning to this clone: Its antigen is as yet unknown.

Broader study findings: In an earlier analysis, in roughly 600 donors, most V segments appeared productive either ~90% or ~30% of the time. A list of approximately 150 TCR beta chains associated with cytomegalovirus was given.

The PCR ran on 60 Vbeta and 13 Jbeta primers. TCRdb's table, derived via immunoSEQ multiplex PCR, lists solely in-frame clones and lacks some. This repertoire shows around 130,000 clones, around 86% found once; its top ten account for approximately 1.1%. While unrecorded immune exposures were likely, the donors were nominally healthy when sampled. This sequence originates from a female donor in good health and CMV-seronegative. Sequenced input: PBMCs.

This chain's CDR3 is CASSFGGMTGNTIYF. Written as DNA, the CDR3 is TGTGCCAGCAGCTTCGGGGGAATGACTGGAAACACCATATATTTT. This rearrangement joins TRBV7-9 to TRBJ1-3; perhaps TRBD1 as D (5 bases). Germline CDR1 reads SEHNR; CDR2 reads FQNEAQ (reference sequence). The V end was cut by 3 bases, the J end by 2 bases, with 11 bases between. The CDR3 runs 15 residues.